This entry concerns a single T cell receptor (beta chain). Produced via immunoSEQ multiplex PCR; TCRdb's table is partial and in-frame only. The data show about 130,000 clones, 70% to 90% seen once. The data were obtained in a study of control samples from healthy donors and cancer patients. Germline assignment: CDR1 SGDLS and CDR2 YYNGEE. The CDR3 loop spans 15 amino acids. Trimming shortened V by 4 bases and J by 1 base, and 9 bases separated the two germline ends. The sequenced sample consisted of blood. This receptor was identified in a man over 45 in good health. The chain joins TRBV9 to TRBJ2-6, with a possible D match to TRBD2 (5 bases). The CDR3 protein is CASSPDLSGANVLTF. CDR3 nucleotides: TGTGCCAGCAGCCCGGACTTGTCTGGGGCCAACGTCCTGACTTTC.